A selection of T cell receptor beta chains follows, all from one sample in a study of shared clonotypes between healthy human individuals. Produced via immunoSEQ multiplex PCR; TCRdb's table is partial and in-frame only. This table has 1.6 million or so clones, roughly 96% appearing once. The specimen was naive CD4+ T cells sorted from blood. These TCRs come from a man aged 25 to 45 in good health. Both conserved end residues are part of each CDR3. A D gene is named only where the DNA matches it firmly. The listing skips clone size in some rows; elsewhere it reads once, few, many or a size class.

clone_size j_call cdr3_length d_call v_call cdr3_nt cdr3_aa
NA TRBJ2-2 12 NA TRBV29-1 TGCAGCGGCTTATGGGCGCCCGGGGAGCTGTTTTTT CSGLWAPGELFF
NA TRBJ2-7 14 TRBD2 TRBV6-5 TGTGCCAGCAGCCTTAGCGGGGGCGGCGACGAGCAGTACTTC CASSLSGGGDEQYF
NA TRBJ1-5 16 NA TRBV21-1 TGTGCCAGCAGCGGGTACGGGACACCCACGGAGCAGCCCCAGCATTTT CASSGYGTPTEQPQHF
NA TRBJ1-1 14 NA TRBV5-6 TGTGCCAGCAGCTTGGTTGGGGTGAACACTGAAGCTTTCTTT CASSLVGVNTEAFF
NA TRBJ2-2 14 TRBD1 TRBV11-3 TGTGCCAGCAGCCGGACAGGGCAATCCGGGGAGCTGTTTTTT CASSRTGQSGELFF
NA TRBJ1-1 13 TRBD1 TRBV10-3 TGTGCCATCAGCAGGACAGGGTCCACTGAAGCTTTCTTT CAISRTGSTEAFF
NA TRBJ2-1 11 NA TRBV29-1 TGCAGCGTTGAAGATCGGCGCCTACAGTTCTTC CSVEDRRLQFF
NA TRBJ2-3 18 TRBD2 TRBV4-1 TGCGCCAGCAGCCATCCCCCCGGGACTAGCGGGAGCACAGATACGCAGTATTTT CASSHPPGTSGSTDTQYF
NA TRBJ2-4 21 NA TRBV4-3 TGCGCCAGCAGCCAAGATAGGGGGTTTTGGGGGACCCCGGTGGCCAAAAACATTCAGTACTTC CASSQDRGFWGTPVAKNIQYF
NA TRBJ2-1 13 NA TRBV19 TGTGCCAGTAGAAGGTTGGACTACAATGAGCAGTTCTTC CASRRLDYNEQFF
NA TRBJ2-3 15 TRBD2 TRBV7-2 TGTGCCAGCAGCTTCGGGACTAGCATCCCAGATACGCAGTATTTT CASSFGTSIPDTQYF
NA TRBJ2-7 15 NA TRBV6-1 TGTGCCAGCAGGGGAGCCGGGACGTTGTCCTACGAGCAGTACTTC CASRGAGTLSYEQYF
NA TRBJ1-2 14 TRBD1 TRBV15 TGTGCCACCAGCAGAGGGGACAGGCTCTATGGCTACACCTTC CATSRGDRLYGYTF
NA TRBJ2-1 19 NA TRBV9 TGTGCCAGCAGCGTAGTACCTTTCGCCACCGGGACCAGCAGAAATGAGCAGTTCTTC CASSVVPFATGTSRNEQFF
NA TRBJ2-6 19 NA TRBV28 TGTGCCAGCAGTTTATTCGGACAGCTGGCCTCCTCTGGGGCCAACGTCCTGACTTTC CASSLFGQLASSGANVLTF
NA TRBJ1-2 13 NA TRBV28 TGTGCCAGCAGCCGGACCGTGATTGGGGGTTACACCTTC CASSRTVIGGYTF
NA TRBJ1-1 11 NA TRBV30 TGTGCCTGGAGGTTGTCCACTGAAGCTTTCTTT CAWRLSTEAFF
once TRBJ1-2 16 TRBD1 TRBV28 TGTGCCAGCAGTTTCCCCCCGGGACAGGGGGCCAATGGCTACACCTTC CASSFPPGQGANGYTF
NA TRBJ2-7 13 NA TRBV19 TGTGCAAGCAGGCTGGGACCTTCCTACGAGCAGTACTTC CASRLGPSYEQYF
NA TRBJ2-2 16 TRBD2 TRBV7-8 TGTGCCAGCAGCCCCTCTACTAGCGGGAGATCGGGGGAGCTGTTTTTT CASSPSTSGRSGELFF
NA TRBJ2-3 13 NA TRBV6-1 TGTGCCAGCAGTGAGCCCGGGAGAGATACGCAGTATTTT CASSEPGRDTQYF
NA TRBJ2-3 16 TRBD1 TRBV18 TGTGCCAGCTCACCACTAGGACAGGGACTCACAGATACGCAGTATTTT CASSPLGQGLTDTQYF
NA TRBJ1-1 15 NA TRBV18 TGTGCCAGCTCACTGTCGGGAGGCGAGAACACTGAAGCTTTCTTT CASSLSGGENTEAFF
once TRBJ2-2 15 NA TRBV2 TGTGCCAGCAGTGGCTCCCGGGACTCAACCGGGGAGCTGTTTTTT CASSGSRDSTGELFF
NA TRBJ2-1 15 TRBD2 TRBV11-2 TGTGCCAGCAGCTGGGAACTAGCGGGAGGGAATGAGCAGTTCTTC CASSWELAGGNEQFF
NA TRBJ2-7 15 NA TRBV7-9 TGTGCCAGCAGCCCCCTTGGTCGCGTTTACCACGAGCAGTACTTC CASSPLGRVYHEQYF
NA TRBJ1-3 17 NA TRBV7-9 TGTGCCAGCAGCTTAGACCGGGCCCTTATCTCTGGAAACACCATATATTTT CASSLDRALISGNTIYF
NA TRBJ2-3 15 TRBD1 TRBV7-2 TGTGCCAGCGGGGGACAGGTAACTAGCACAGATACGCAGTATTTT CASGGQVTSTDTQYF
NA TRBJ1-1 13 NA TRBV15 TGTGCCACCAGCAGAGCCGGGAACACTGAAGCTTTCTTT CATSRAGNTEAFF
NA TRBJ2-1 15 TRBD1 TRBV18 TGTGCCAGCTCACCCGGACAGGGGTCGGCGAATGAGCAGTTCTTC CASSPGQGSANEQFF
NA TRBJ2-7 14 NA TRBV11-2 TGTGCCAGCAGCCCTTTTACCCGCTCCTACGAGCAGTACTTC CASSPFTRSYEQYF
NA TRBJ2-7 13 NA TRBV5-4 TGTGCCAGCAGCAAGGAGGCAGCCTACGAGCAGTACTTC CASSKEAAYEQYF
NA TRBJ1-2 12 NA TRBV6-5 TGTGCCAGCAGTTACTTAGCTTCTGGCTACACCTTC CASSYLASGYTF
NA TRBJ2-5 13 TRBD1 TRBV13 TGTGCCAGCAGCCGACAGGGGTTGGAGACCCAGTACTTC CASSRQGLETQYF
NA TRBJ1-1 13 TRBD1 TRBV27 TGTGCCAGCAGTCTACAGGGGATGACTGAAGCTTTCTTT CASSLQGMTEAFF
NA TRBJ2-3 17 TRBD2 TRBV10-1 TGCGCCAGCAGTCCCGGACTAGCGGGAGGCCTCACAGATACGCAGTATTTT CASSPGLAGGLTDTQYF
NA TRBJ2-1 15 TRBD1 TRBV19 TGTGCCAGTAGTAGCGGGACAGGCTCCTACAATGAGCAGTTCTTC CASSSGTGSYNEQFF
NA TRBJ1-5 18 NA TRBV18 TGTGCCAGCTCACCGGTGTTTGCGGGAGAAGGTAGCAATCAGCCCCAGCATTTT CASSPVFAGEGSNQPQHF
NA TRBJ2-7 14 NA TRBV30 TGTGCCTGGAGGGGCCTGACTAGCTCCTACGAGCAGTACTTC CAWRGLTSSYEQYF
NA TRBJ2-2 16 NA TRBV7-2 TGTGCCAGCAGCTTACGATCTGGGGATCGGACCGGGGAGCTGTTTTTT CASSLRSGDRTGELFF
NA TRBJ1-1 13 TRBD1 TRBV11-3 TGTGCCAGCAGCTTCAGGGGGAGAACTGAAGCTTTCTTT CASSFRGRTEAFF